The next 25 T cell receptor beta chains were all read from a single sample in a study of blood T cells in healthy people across ages. The use of a sample-barcoded 5' primer and a J-beta primer mix characterized a second PCR of roughly 6 to 11 cycles. TCRdb called the 5' RACE reads again in MiXCR, with one record for every CDR3 protein. The sample consists of roughly 2 million distinct CDR3 sequences, about 50% of them appearing once. Sequencing was done on a sample of blood. The receptors were gathered from a middle-aged woman in good health.

This clonotype was observed a handful of times. The V gene is TRBV28, the J gene TRBJ2-3, with 8 bases aligning to TRBD2. The length of the CDR3 is 15 residues. Trimming took 4 bases from V and 1 from J; bases not matched to a gene: 4. The germline CDR1 and CDR2 sequences are MDHEN and SYDVKM. CDR3 amino acids: CASSSPAGGTDTQYF. The CDR3 bases are TGTGCCAGCAGTTCGCCAGCGGGGGGCACAGATACGCAGTATTTT.

The V and J genes are TRBV27 and TRBJ2-6; D gene ambiguous. V lost 2 bases, J lost 4 bases, and 15 bases lay in between. This CDR3 is built from 17 residues. Germline V gene lookup returns CDR1 MNHEY and CDR2 SMNVEV (reference sequence). The CDR3 nucleotides read TGTGCCAGCAGTTTAATACGTACAAACACCGGGGCCAACGTCCTGACTTTC. Translated, it gives CASSLIRTNTGANVLTF. The full variable domain, in which reference TRBV27 and TRBJ2-6 provide the parts outside the CDR3, is EAQVTQNPRYLITVTGKKLTVTCSQNMNHEYMSWYRQDPGLGLRQIYYSMNVEVTDKGDVPEGYKVSRKEKRNFPLILESPSPNQTSLYFCASSLIRTNTGANVLTFGAGSRLTVL.

This sequence joins TRBV20-1 and TRBJ2-5, with 9 positions matching TRBD1. The CDR3 length is 17 residues. Germline V gene lookup returns CDR1 DFQATT and CDR2 SNEGSKA (reference sequence). With V trimmed by 2 bases and J by 7 bases, 17 bases remained unmatched. The CDR3 region is CSARRGPGQGNLGTQYF. The CDR3 coding sequence is TGCAGTGCTAGAAGGGGTCCGGGACAGGGAAATTTGGGGACCCAGTACTTC.

J is TRBJ1-2 and V is TRBV28; unclear D gene. The CDR3 has 15 residues. Germline V gene sequence: CDR1 MDHEN, CDR2 SYDVKM. Trimming left V 6 bases short and J 5 bases short, with 19 bases between. Here the CDR3 DNA reads TGTGCCAGCAGCCCTATCGGAGACATCCTTTATGGCTACACCTTC. It codes for CASSPIGDILYGYTF.

This clonotype turned up a few times. The CDR3 nucleotides read TGTGCCAGCAGCTTAGTTGGGGGATGGGAACAGCCCCAGCATTTT. It encodes CASSLVGGWEQPQHF. This sequence joins TRBV7-2 and TRBJ1-5; tentative D call: TRBD1 (5 bases). This CDR3 is built from 15 residues. CDR1 SGHTA and CDR2 FQGNSA come from the germline V gene. The V and J ends lost 1 base and 7 bases respectively, with 14 bases between them.

J is TRBJ2-1 and V is TRBV4-3, with 8 bases fitting TRBD1. Germline values: CDR1 LGHNA, CDR2 YSLEER. This CDR3 region has 15 residues. The V gene end was trimmed by 1 base and the J gene end by 5 bases; junction bases not matched to a gene: 4. The DNA of the CDR3 is TGCGCCAGCAGCCAAGGAACAGGGGGGCACAATGAGCAGTTCTTC. It yields the protein CASSQGTGGHNEQFF.

This clonotype has only a few counts. The chain couples TRBV2 to TRBJ2-7, with D unclear. CDR3 size: 14 residues. Germline V lookup: CDR1 SNHLY, CDR2 FYNNEI. With 0 bases removed from V and 5 bases from J, the gap between germline ends came to 11 bases. CDR3 DNA sequence: TGTGCCAGCAGTGAAGCGGGCAGGAGCGACGAGCAGTACTTC. Amino acid sequence: CASSEAGRSDEQYF.

This clonotype occurred once. The chain is built from TRBV7-8 and TRBJ2-1; 10 nucleotides match TRBD1. The CDR3 loop spans 20 amino acids. The germline V gene has CDR1 SGHVS and CDR2 FQNEAQ. Trimming cost V 0 bases and J 1 base; bases outside gene matches: 12. In DNA, the CDR3 is TGTGCCAGCAGCTTAGCGCCTTCGACAGGGGGCTACCGGTCCTACAATGAGCAGTTCTTC. Amino acids: CASSLAPSTGGYRSYNEQFF.

This clonotype has only a few counts. The chain uses TRBV5-1 and TRBJ1-4, with 9 positions matching TRBD1. With V trimmed by 4 bases and J by 8 bases, 6 bases remained unmatched. The germline V gene has CDR1 SGHRS and CDR2 YFSETQ. The CDR3 is 14 residues long. CDR3 residues: CASSQGQGQEKLFF. In DNA form, the CDR3 reads TGCGCCAGCAGCCAGGGACAGGGTCAGGAAAAACTGTTTTTT.

The DNA of the CDR3 is TGTGCCAGCCATGACGGTGAGCAGTTCTTC. This codes for CASHDGEQFF. The chain has TRBV7-9 and TRBJ2-1; D uncertain. Germline CDR1 and CDR2: SEHNR and FQNEAQ (reference sequence). The CDR3 extends over 10 amino acids. Trimming left V 8 bases short and J 9 bases short, with 8 bases between.

The chain carries TRBV4-2 and TRBJ2-3; either TRBD1 or TRBD2 may fit D (6 bases each). The CDR3 has 16 residues. Trimming removed 0 bases at V and 6 bases at J, with 16 bases between. CDR1 and CDR2 (germline): LGHNA, YNFKEQ. The CDR3: CASSQDGGGAQDTQYF. In DNA form, the CDR3 reads TGTGCCAGCAGCCAAGATGGGGGCGGGGCCCAGGATACGCAGTATTTT.

The V and J genes are TRBV20-1 and TRBJ1-5; no clear D gene. The V gene lost 4 bases and the J gene lost 2 bases, with 15 bases spanning the gap. Per germline, CDR1 DFQATT and CDR2 SNEGSKA (reference sequence). This CDR3 has 15 residues. The chain's CDR3 is CSANLRGYGNQPQHF. The CDR3 nucleotides are TGCAGTGCTAATCTAAGAGGGTATGGCAATCAGCCCCAGCATTTT.

The gene calls are TRBV6-6 and TRBJ2-3; 8 nucleotides line up with TRBD2. CDR1 MNHNY and CDR2 SVGAGI come from the germline V gene (reference sequence). V dropped 4 bases and J dropped 2; count of bases not matched to a gene: 8. There are 16 residues in the CDR3. CDR3 in DNA: TGTGCCAGCAGTTTCGCTCTAGCGGGCCTCACAGATACGCAGTATTTT. It codes for CASSFALAGLTDTQYF.

The CDR3 nucleotides are TGTGCCAGCAGCCCAGGGGTTAGCGGAGGTGCGGAGACCCAGTACTTC. It codes for CASSPGVSGGAETQYF. The V and J genes are TRBV7-2 and TRBJ2-5, with D perhaps being TRBD1 or TRBD2 (6 bases each). Germline loops: CDR1 SGHTA, CDR2 FQGNSA. The V end was cut by 5 bases, the J end by 5 bases, with 21 bases between. The length of the CDR3 is 16 residues.

This chain connects TRBV6-1 to TRBJ2-1; maybe TRBD2 (6 bases). This CDR3 comprises 15 residues. V was trimmed by 2 bases and J by 10 bases, leaving 18 bases between them. Germline V gene sequence: CDR1 MNHNS, CDR2 SASEGT. The CDR3 sequence: CASSERGRGLYEQFF. The CDR3 DNA is TGTGCCAGCAGTGAACGGGGGAGAGGACTCTACGAGCAGTTCTTC.

The chain recombines TRBV6-1 with TRBJ1-6, with unresolved D. The CDR3 has 16 amino acids. V was pared by 1 base and J by 0 bases, with 7 bases between. Germline CDR1 is MNHNS and CDR2 is SASEGT. For the CDR3, the DNA is TGTGCCAGCAGTGAAGACGGGAGCTCCTATAATTCACCCCTCCACTTT. Amino acids: CASSEDGSSYNSPLHF.

The chain carries TRBV7-9 and TRBJ1-2, with D possibly being TRBD1 (5 bases). V shed 5 bases and J shed 8 bases, with 21 bases lying between them. This CDR3 region has 15 residues. Germline values: CDR1 SEHNR, CDR2 FQNEAQ (reference sequence). CDR3 sequence: CASSPLTAVDWGYTF. The CDR3 nucleotides read TGTGCCAGCAGCCCGCTGACAGCAGTTGATTGGGGCTACACCTTC.

In this sample, this clonotype turned up a few times. J is TRBJ2-5 and V is TRBV29-1; 7 nucleotides line up with TRBD1. The J segment lost 2 bases and the V segment lost 5 bases, leaving 5 bases of the junction unmatched. This CDR3 spans 13 amino acids. In germline, CDR1 is SQVTM, CDR2 ANQGSEA. The CDR3 spells CSVRGTDQETQYF. Written as DNA, the CDR3 is TGCAGCGTTAGGGGGACAGATCAAGAGACCCAGTACTTC.

This clonotype was seen once. The chain joins TRBV6-5 to TRBJ2-1; 8 nucleotides align to TRBD1. This CDR3 is 16 amino acids long. J lost 10 bases, V lost 4 bases, and 15 bases had no gene match. Germline CDR1 is MNHEY and CDR2 is SVGAGI. In DNA, the CDR3 is TGTGCCAGCAGTTTCGTTACAGGGGGTACGTCCTACGAGCAGTTCTTC. This codes for CASSFVTGGTSYEQFF.

The gene calls are TRBV12-3 or TRBV12-4 and TRBJ2-5; 7 nucleotides agree with TRBD2. V shed 6 bases and J 3 bases; nucleotides not matched to a gene: 10. CDR3 length equals 15 residues. The CDR3 loop is CASSPHGLVKETQYF. The CDR3 DNA sequence: TGTGCCAGCAGCCCCCACGGACTAGTAAAAGAGACCCAGTACTTC.

The chain joins TRBV3-1 to TRBJ2-1, with 8 bases matching TRBD1. The ends lost 1 base at V and 9 bases at J; junction bases unmatched: 5. This CDR3 is built from 14 residues. The V gene's germline CDR1 is LGHDT and CDR2 YNNKEL (reference sequence). The chain's CDR3 is CASSQVQGAGEQFF. The DNA of the CDR3 is TGTGCCAGCAGCCAAGTCCAGGGGGCAGGTGAGCAGTTCTTC.

The rearrangement links TRBV7-8 to TRBJ2-3, with 9 positions matching TRBD1. V lost 5 bases to trimming and J lost 5 bases; unmatched junction nucleotides: 8. The CDR3 extends over 15 amino acids. The germline V gene has CDR1 SGHVS and CDR2 FQNEAQ. CDR3: CASSQGTGREDTQYF. The CDR3 bases are TGTGCCAGCAGCCAAGGGACAGGGCGCGAAGATACGCAGTATTTT.

CDR3 coding DNA: TGCGCCGCTAGTCTCTCCCCCGAAGAGGAGACCCAGTACTTC. It encodes CAASLSPEEETQYF. This chain uses TRBV5-1 with TRBJ2-5; no reliable D call. The CDR3 loop spans 14 amino acids. The V and J ends lost 10 bases and 5 bases respectively, with 21 bases between them. Germline V gene lookup returns CDR1 SGHRS and CDR2 YFSETQ.

The V call is TRBV4-3, the J call TRBJ1-4; tentatively, D is TRBD1 (5 bases). Looked up from germline, CDR1 is LGHNA and CDR2 is YSLEER. Trimming removed 0 bases at V and 2 bases at J, with 7 bases between. The CDR3 consists of 15 residues. Here the CDR3 DNA reads TGCGCCAGCAGCCAAGATGGGGGTACTAATGAAAAACTGTTTTTT. Translating it yields CASSQDGGTNEKLFF.

This chain uses TRBV14 with TRBJ1-6, with 7 bases that match TRBD1. The CDR3 loop spans 15 amino acids. The ends lost 1 base at V and 7 bases at J; junction bases unmatched: 4. The germline CDR1 and CDR2 sequences are SGHDN and FVKESK. The DNA for the CDR3 is TGTGCCAGCAGCCAAGGGGACAGATGGAATTCACCCCTCCACTTT. Amino acid sequence: CASSQGDRWNSPLHF.